This T cell receptor beta chain was sequenced for a study of patients and donors after allogeneic stem cell transplantation. TCRdb recomputed calls from the RT-PCR reads with MiXCR, one row per CDR3 protein. This table has hundreds of thousands of distinct CDR3 sequences, 16% appearing once. The CDR3 is 13 amino acids. Germline-derived CDR1 and CDR2 are MGHRA and YSYEKL. V lost 1 base and J lost 4, with 4 bases in between. Sequencing was performed on blood, either unsorted or a sorted T cell fraction (not recorded which). The chain combines TRBV4-1 with TRBJ1-4, with no clear D. This clonotype was sampled from a human donor who was either an allogeneic HSCT recipient or a stem cell or donor lymphocyte infusion donor (not recorded which). It is not recorded whose cells these are; they may come from a transplant donor. CDR3 DNA sequence: TGCGCCAGCAGCCAAGCCGTTAATGAAAAACTGTTTTTT. This encodes CASSQAVNEKLFF.